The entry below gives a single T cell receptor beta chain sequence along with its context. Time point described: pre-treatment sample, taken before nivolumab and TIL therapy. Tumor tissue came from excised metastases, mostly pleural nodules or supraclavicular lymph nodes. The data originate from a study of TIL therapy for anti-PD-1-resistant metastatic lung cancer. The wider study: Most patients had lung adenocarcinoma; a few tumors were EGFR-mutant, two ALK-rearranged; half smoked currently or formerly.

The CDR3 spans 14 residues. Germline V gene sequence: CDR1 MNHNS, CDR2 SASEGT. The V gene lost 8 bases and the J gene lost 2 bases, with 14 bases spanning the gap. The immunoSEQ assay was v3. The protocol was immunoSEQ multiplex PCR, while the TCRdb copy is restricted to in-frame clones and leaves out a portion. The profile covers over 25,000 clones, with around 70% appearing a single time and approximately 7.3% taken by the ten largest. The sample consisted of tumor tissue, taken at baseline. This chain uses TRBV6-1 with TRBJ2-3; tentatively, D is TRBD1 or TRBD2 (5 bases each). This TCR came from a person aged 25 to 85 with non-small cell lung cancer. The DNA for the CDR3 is TGTGCCAGCGGGGGAAGTGAGAACACAGATACGCAGTATTTT. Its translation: CASGGSENTDTQYF.